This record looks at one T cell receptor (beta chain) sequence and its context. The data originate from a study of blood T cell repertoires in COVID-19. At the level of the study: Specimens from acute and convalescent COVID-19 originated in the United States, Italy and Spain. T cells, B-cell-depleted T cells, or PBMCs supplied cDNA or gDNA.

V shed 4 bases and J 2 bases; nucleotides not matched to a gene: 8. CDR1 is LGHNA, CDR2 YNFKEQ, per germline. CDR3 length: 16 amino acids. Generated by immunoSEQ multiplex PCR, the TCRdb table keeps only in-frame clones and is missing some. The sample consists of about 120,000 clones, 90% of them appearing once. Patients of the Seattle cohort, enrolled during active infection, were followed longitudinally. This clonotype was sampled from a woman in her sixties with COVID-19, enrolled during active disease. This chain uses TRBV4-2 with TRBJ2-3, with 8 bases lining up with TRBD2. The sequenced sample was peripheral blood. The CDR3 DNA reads TGTGCCAGCAGCCCCCTGGGGCGGGGGGTCACAGATACGCAGTATTTT. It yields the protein CASSPLGRGVTDTQYF.